These 4 T cell receptor beta chains came from one sample sequenced in a study of shared clonotypes between healthy human individuals. Assay used: immunoSEQ multiplex PCR; TCRdb lists only in-frame clones, some missing. The repertoire holds about 380,000 clones, 90% to 98% seen once, with around 0.32% in the top ten. The sequenced sample was memory CD8+ T cells sorted from blood. Subset here: CD45RO+ cells pooled with CCR7-negative TemRA cells. Receptors originate from a man in his thirties or forties in good health.

This clone appeared once. The chain joins TRBV2 to TRBJ2-2; the match to TRBD1 covers 8 bases. This CDR3 spans 14 amino acids. The V and J ends lost 5 bases and 5 bases, in that order; junction bases with no gene match: 4. Germline CDR1 SNHLY, CDR2 FYNNEI. The chain's CDR3 is CASSQGARTGELFF. As DNA, the CDR3 is TGTGCCAGCAGTCAGGGGGCGCGTACCGGGGAGCTGTTTTTT.

The DNA of the CDR3 is TGTGCCAGCACCCGACAGGGTCGGGGCTACACCTTC. It is translated as CASTRQGRGYTF. The chain carries TRBV6-5 and TRBJ1-2; 7 bases map to TRBD1. Per the germline V gene, CDR1 is MNHEY and CDR2 is SVGAGI. This CDR3 is built from 12 residues. V dropped 7 bases and J dropped 8; count of bases not matched to a gene: 7.

The chain employs TRBV7-8 and TRBJ2-3; 10 bases line up with TRBD2. Germline lookup yields CDR1 SGHVS and CDR2 FQNEAQ. Germline trimming cut 9 bases from V and 5 bases from J; bases unmatched to any gene: 17. The CDR3 runs 17 residues. The CDR3 region has the DNA TGTGCCAGTCTTCGGAGGCGTCTAGCGGGAGTTGTAGATACGCAGTATTTT. It specifies CASLRRRLAGVVDTQYF.

The J gene is TRBJ2-7, the V gene TRBV30, with 8 positions matching TRBD1. CDR1 and CDR2 (germline): GTSNPN, SVGIG (reference sequence). This CDR3 contains 15 residues. The V and J ends lost 0 bases and 3 bases, in that order; junction bases with no gene match: 7. CDR3 bases: TGTGCCTGGAGTGTACAGAGACAGGGGAACTACGAGCAGTACTTC. Its protein is CAWSVQRQGNYEQYF.